The 10 T cell receptor beta chains presented below share a single source sample, sequenced in a study of glioma-infiltrating T cells. Using RNA template, CDR3s of TCR alpha and beta were amplified with iRepertoire arm-PCR. TCRdb re-called the multiplex PCR reads with MiXCR, one entry per CDR3 protein. The data hold 95,000 to 110,000 distinct CDR3 sequences, with around 28% observed a single time. The sample comprised glioma tissue, nonneoplastic brain tissue, or PBMCs (not recorded which). These receptors were obtained from a human donor with low-grade glioma or glioblastoma, undergoing nonglioma brain surgery, or in good health (not recorded which).

This clonotype was seen at least ten times. The chain carries TRBV20-1 and TRBJ2-7; D is perhaps TRBD2 (6 bases). The CDR3 loop spans 13 amino acids. Per germline, CDR1 DFQATT and CDR2 SNEGSKA (reference sequence). V was clipped by 0 bases and J by 7 bases, with 13 bases between them. CDR3 sequence (DNA): TGCAGTGCTAGAGATGCGGGGTACGGGGAGCAGTACTTC. It codes for CSARDAGYGEQYF.

This clonotype was seen many times. J is TRBJ1-1 and V is TRBV6-1; unclear D gene. Germline loops: CDR1 MNHNS, CDR2 SASEGT. The V end was cut by 6 bases, the J end by 1 base, with 9 bases between. This CDR3 region has 13 residues. The CDR3 loop is CASSWSQNTEAFF. CDR3 coding DNA: TGTGCCAGCAGCTGGTCACAGAACACTGAAGCTTTCTTT.

The chain links TRBV10-3 to TRBJ2-5; unclear D gene. Germline loops: CDR1 ENHRY, CDR2 SYGVKD. This CDR3 region has 13 residues. Between the trimmed V and J ends, which lost 6 bases and 3 bases, there was a span of 11 bases. The CDR3 here is CAIRPDGEETQYF. In DNA, the CDR3 is TGTGCCATCAGACCGGACGGAGAAGAGACCCAGTACTTC.

The chain combines TRBV18 with TRBJ2-7; D is unresolved. The length of the CDR3 is 15 residues. Per germline, CDR1 KGHSH and CDR2 LQKENI. V dropped 6 bases and J dropped 0 bases, with 15 bases sitting between them. The CDR3 loop is CASSERLKDSYEQYF. CDR3 DNA: TGTGCCAGCTCCGAGAGATTGAAGGACTCCTACGAGCAGTACTTC. The full variable domain, its missing parts supplied by reference TRBV18 and TRBJ2-7, is NAGVMQNPRHLVRRRGQEARLRCSPMKGHSHVYWYRQLPEEGLKFMVYLQKENIIDESGMPKERFSAEFPKEGPSILRIQQVVRGDSAAYFCASSERLKDSYEQYFGPGTRLTVT.

The chain has TRBV28 and TRBJ2-4; TRBD2 aligns across 12 bases. The germline CDR1 and CDR2 sequences are MDHEN and SYDVKM. This CDR3 is built from 16 residues. The CDR3 region is CDVLAGGHLAKNIQYF. CDR3 sequence (DNA): TGTGACGTACTAGCGGGGGGCCACCTAGCCAAAAACATTCAGTACTTC. Full variable domain (outside the CDR3, taken from reference TRBV28 and TRBJ2-4): DVKVTQSSRYLVKRTGEKVFLECVQDMDHENMFWYRQDPGLGLRLIYFSYDVKMKEKGDIPEGYSVSREKKERFSLILESASTNQTSMYLCDVLAGGHLAKNIQYFGAGTRLSVL.

The chain employs TRBV16 and TRBJ2-3, with D perhaps given as TRBD1 or TRBD2 (5 bases each). From germline, CDR1 is KGHSY and CDR2 FQNENV. CDR3 length: 16 residues. V lost 0 bases, J lost 0 bases, and 10 bases lay in between. The CDR3 region is CASSQSGWGSTDTQYF. In DNA form, the CDR3 reads TGTGCCAGCAGCCAATCAGGCTGGGGGAGCACAGATACGCAGTATTTT. Based on the CDR3 plus reference TRBV16 and TRBJ2-3, the full variable domain is GEEVAQTPKHLVRGEGQKAKLYCAPIKGHSYVFWYQQVLKNEFKFLISFQNENVFDETGMPKERFSAKCLPNSPCSLEIQATKLEDSAVYFCASSQSGWGSTDTQYFGPGTRLTVL.

Only a few counts were recorded for this clonotype. The chain has TRBV7-9 and TRBJ1-5; TRBD1 matches 7 bases. The CDR3 contains 16 residues. J was trimmed by 2 bases and V by 2 bases; bases with no gene match: 6. CDR1 and CDR2 from the germline V gene are SEHNR and FQNEAQ (reference sequence). CDR3 nucleotides: TGTGCCAGCAGCTTATCCCCAGGGGGTGGCAATCAGCCCCAGCATTTT. Residues: CASSLSPGGGNQPQHF.

V gene TRBV29-1 combines with J gene TRBJ1-1, with 7 positions matching TRBD1. The CDR3 covers 12 residues. J gave up 2 bases and V 7 bases, and 4 bases lay outside the gene matches. Germline V lookup: CDR1 SQVTM, CDR2 ANQGSEA. The CDR3 DNA sequence: TGCAGCGGGACAGGACTAAACACTGAAGCTTTCTTT. Translating gives CSGTGLNTEAFF.

The sample holds many counts of this clonotype. The chain employs TRBV5-6 and TRBJ2-5; the match to TRBD1 covers 9 bases. V shed 3 bases and J 6 bases; nucleotides not matched to a gene: 6. Germline V gene sequence: CDR1 SGHDT, CDR2 YYEEEE. The CDR3 runs 14 residues. CDR3 residues: CASSSLQGAKTQYF. For the CDR3, the DNA is TGTGCCAGCAGCTCTTTACAGGGGGCGAAGACCCAGTACTTC.

This clonotype was seen many times. The chain recombines TRBV7-2 with TRBJ1-5; perhaps TRBD1 as D (5 bases). The length of the CDR3 is 13 residues. Germline V CDR1 and CDR2: SGHTA, FQGNSA. The V gene lost 2 bases and the J gene lost 6 bases, with 8 bases spanning the gap. CDR3 loop: CASSLRQGQPQHF. The CDR3 bases are TGTGCCAGCAGCTTACGGCAGGGTCAGCCCCAGCATTTT.